This T cell receptor beta chain was sequenced in a study of CD8 T cells in ankylosing spondylitis. This clonotype was observed a few times. Its antigen is currently unknown. V dropped 6 bases and J dropped 1; count of bases not matched to a gene: 8. Germline lookup yields CDR1 DFQATT and CDR2 SNEGSKA (reference sequence). The CDR3 has 15 residues. Construction of TCR beta libraries was performed using quantitative 5'-RACE with molecular barcodes. TCRdb recomputed calls from the 5' RACE reads with MiXCR, one row per CDR3 protein. Here the sample spans under 950,000 distinct CDR3 sequences, roughly 19% being singletons. The study, taken as a whole, reports: Disease-linked clones reportedly concentrated significantly in matched ankylosing spondylitis synovial fluid. Ankylosing spondylitis blood appeared to be characterized by a TCR beta motif of several highly homologous variants.

Sequences were obtained from blood, either unsorted or a sorted T cell fraction (not recorded which). This chain links TRBV20-1 with TRBJ2-7; 11 bases map to TRBD1. The TCR sequence derives from a male donor with ankylosing spondylitis. The CDR3 is CSAPRRDRGSYEQYF. In DNA form, the CDR3 reads TGCAGTGCCCCACGCCGGGACAGGGGGTCCTACGAGCAGTACTTC.